A selection of T cell receptor beta chains follows, all from one sample in a study of post-analysis software for immune sequencing data. Using its own MiXCR run on the PCR reads, TCRdb lists one record per CDR3 protein. The profile covers hundreds of thousands of distinct CDR3 sequences, with roughly 30% appearing a single time and under 0.7% taken by the ten largest. Source material: blood. All receptors come from a girl between 5 and 17 years old with multiple sclerosis. CDR3s include the opening cysteine and the closing phenylalanine or tryptophan. The D gene is left open where the match is weak. The size of a clone is reported for some rows only, either as once, few or many, or as a class for expanded clones.

j_gene	d_gene	abundance	v_gene	CDR3nt	CDR3aa
TRBJ2-3	TRBD1	few	TRBV6-4	TGTGCCAGCAGATCGGACAGGAATACAGATACGCAGTATTTT	CASRSDRNTDTQYF
TRBJ2-1	.	many	TRBV27	TGTGCCAGCAGCCGGCTAGGCACTGAGCAGTTCTTC	CASSRLGTEQFF
TRBJ2-5	.	.	TRBV5-1	TGCGCCGGCAGCCTGGAGTACCAAGAGACCCAGTACTTC	CAGSLEYQETQYF
TRBJ1-2	.	.	TRBV7-2	TGTGCCAGCAGCTTAGCAGTCGCCGGGGGCGGTGGCTACACCTTC	CASSLAVAGGGGYTF
TRBJ2-1	TRBD2	few	TRBV6-5	TGTGCCAGCAGTTTCCACCCGAGAGCGGGGGGGTACAATGAGCAGTTCTTC	CASSFHPRAGGYNEQFF
TRBJ2-7	.	.	TRBV18	TGTGCCAGCTCACCCGACTTGGTGGACGGAGAGCAGTACTTC	CASSPDLVDGEQYF
TRBJ2-5	.	few	TRBV29-1	TGCAGCGTTAGGGCGGGTTCGGAGTACTTC	CSVRAGSEYF
TRBJ2-5	.	few	TRBV10-3	TGTGCCTCCCGGGACGGGGCGGAGAAGACCCAGTACTTC	CASRDGAEKTQYF
TRBJ1-4	.	once	TRBV29-1	TGCAGCGCTATGTCGGGGGCGAAGGAACTGTTTTTT	CSAMSGAKELFF
TRBJ2-5	TRBD1	few	TRBV5-1	TGCGCCAGCAGCTTGGGGACAGGGATGGAGACCCAGTACTTC	CASSLGTGMETQYF
TRBJ2-1	TRBD2	.	TRBV28	TGTGCCAGCAGTTTATCAGGCCTAGCGGGAAGGGTTAGCGATGAGCAGTTCTTC	CASSLSGLAGRVSDEQFF
TRBJ1-5	.	.	TRBV5-1	TGCGCCAGCAGCTCGCAGCCGACAGCTGGGAGCAATCAGCCCCAGCATTTT	CASSSQPTAGSNQPQHF
TRBJ2-7	TRBD2	many	TRBV29-1	TGCAGCGGGGGGACTAGCGGGATCGACGAGCAGTACTTC	CSGGTSGIDEQYF
TRBJ2-7	.	.	TRBV20-1	TGCAGCCTAGACGCGTTCTACGAGCAGTACTTC	CSLDAFYEQYF
TRBJ1-2	TRBD1	few	TRBV2	TGTGCCAGCAGTGGGGACAGTCACTATGGCTACACCTTC	CASSGDSHYGYTF
TRBJ1-2	.	few	TRBV7-9	TGTGCCAGCAGCCCGCCGACCGAGCCCTATGGCTACACCTTC	CASSPPTEPYGYTF
TRBJ1-2	.	few	TRBV28	TGTGCCAGCAGGGGTCCGGGGTATGGCTACACCTTC	CASRGPGYGYTF
TRBJ2-3	.	.	TRBV29-1	TGCAGCGTTGTATGGGGGTCCGGGGGAGATACGCAGTATTTT	CSVVWGSGGDTQYF
TRBJ2-5	.	few	TRBV3-1	TGTGCCAGCAGCTGGCTAGCCCAAGAGACCCAGTACTTC	CASSWLAQETQYF
TRBJ2-3	.	.	TRBV7-9	TGTGCCAGCAGCTCATTAGGGACTTCCCCCGTGCATACGCAGTATTTT	CASSSLGTSPVHTQYF
TRBJ1-1	TRBD1	.	TRBV7-2	TGTGCCAGCAGGGGGGACAGGGGCACTGAAGCTTTCTTT	CASRGDRGTEAFF
TRBJ2-1	TRBD2	.	TRBV10-3	TGTGCCATCACGGCGGGGGGGGGCAATGAGCAGTTCTTC	CAITAGGGNEQFF
TRBJ2-1	.	.	TRBV5-1	TGCGCCAGCAGCTGGGAGGACTATCCTCAATACAATGAGCAGTTCTTC	CASSWEDYPQYNEQFF
TRBJ2-5	TRBD2	few	TRBV20-1	TGCAGTGCTAGACAAGGACTAGCGGGTCCCTATCGCGGGGAGCAGTACTTC	CSARQGLAGPYRGEQYF
TRBJ2-1	TRBD1	few	TRBV29-1	TGCAGCGTTGCAGAGACAGGGGAGACCCAGTTCTTC	CSVAETGETQFF
TRBJ1-2	.	few	TRBV25-1	TGTGCCAGCAGTGAATCCAGGACGGCGGCTGGCTACACCTTC	CASSESRTAAGYTF
TRBJ1-6	.	.	TRBV12-3/TRBV12-4	TGTGCCAGCAGGGGGGATGGTAATTCACCCCTCCACTTT	CASRGDGNSPLHF
TRBJ1-2	TRBD1	.	TRBV12-3/TRBV12-4	TGTGCCAGCAGCACAGGGACAGGCGACTATGGCTACACCTTC	CASSTGTGDYGYTF
TRBJ2-1	.	few	TRBV4-1	TGCGCCAGCAGCCAAGATCGGACCCACCTCAATGAGCAGTTCTTC	CASSQDRTHLNEQFF
TRBJ1-1	.	.	TRBV6-1	TGTGCCAGCAGTTCTTGGCTCACTGAAGCTTTCTTT	CASSSWLTEAFF
TRBJ2-5	.	few	TRBV10-3	TGTGCCATCAGTGACAGAGAAGAGACCCAGTACTTC	CAISDREETQYF
TRBJ2-5	TRBD2	many	TRBV11-2	TGTGCCAGCAGCTACGGACTAGCGGGGCCCCAAGAGACCCAGTACTTC	CASSYGLAGPQETQYF
TRBJ2-1	TRBD1	few	TRBV7-2	TGTGCCAGCAGCTTAAGGGGGCAGGGCCCGATTCTTTACAATGAGCAGTTCTTC	CASSLRGQGPILYNEQFF
TRBJ2-1	.	.	TRBV24-1	TGTGTCACCAGTGATCTCGGGACGGCTGAGCAGTTCTTC	CVTSDLGTAEQFF
TRBJ2-7	.	once	TRBV4-3	TGCGCCGGCAGCCAAGATTGGGGGTACTACGAGCAGTACTTC	CAGSQDWGYYEQYF
TRBJ2-3	.	few	TRBV6-1	TGTGCCAGCAGTGAAAGGGTGGTAGGGGGAGGTGGCACAGATACGCAGTATTTT	CASSERVVGGGGTDTQYF
TRBJ1-2	.	few	TRBV10-3	TGTGCCATCAGCCGACAGAACTATGGCTACACCTTC	CAISRQNYGYTF
TRBJ2-7	.	.	TRBV7-2	TGTGCCAGCAGCTTAGGTTTACAGGGAGCCTACGAGCAGTACTTC	CASSLGLQGAYEQYF
TRBJ2-3	TRBD2	few	TRBV24-1	TGTGCCACCAAAGCAGCGGGAGCCGATACGCAGTATTTT	CATKAAGADTQYF
TRBJ1-2	.	.	TRBV29-1	TGCAGCGTTGGAAACGTTAACTATGGCTACACCTTC	CSVGNVNYGYTF
TRBJ1-1	.	.	TRBV20-1	TGCAGTGCTAGAGGGGATCGTAGCACTGAAGCTTTCTTT	CSARGDRSTEAFF
TRBJ2-1	TRBD1	.	TRBV6-2/TRBV6-3	TGTGCCAGCAGACCCGGGACAGGGAGAGGTGAGCAGTTCTTC	CASRPGTGRGEQFF
TRBJ2-3	.	.	TRBV2	TGTGCCAGCAGTGAATCCAGATCTAGCACAGATACGCAGTATTTT	CASSESRSSTDTQYF
TRBJ2-1	TRBD2	.	TRBV20-1	TGCAGTGCTAGAGGGCCAAAATTAACTAGCGTCAATGAGCAGTTCTTC	CSARGPKLTSVNEQFF
TRBJ2-3	.	.	TRBV6-1	TGTGCCAGCAGTGAAGGGGGTAGCGGAGATACGCAGTATTTT	CASSEGGSGDTQYF